The T cell receptor (beta chain) under discussion was sequenced for a study of metastatic and nonmetastatic thyroid tumors. Study as a whole: Repertoires were compared across blood and tumor or nodule tissue from malignant and benign thyroid patients.

The entire patient cohort was treatment-naive prior to thyroid surgery. V trimming: 3 bases; J trimming: 1 base; junction bases outside the gene matches: 3. CDR1 and CDR2 (germline): MNHNS, SASEGT. The CDR3 is 15 amino acids. With MiXCR, TCRdb called clones anew from the PCR reads. This table has 32,000 or so clones, 15% to 20% appearing once. This clone was counted many times. The material sequenced was blood. V and J are TRBV6-1 and TRBJ1-1; 9 bases match TRBD1. This sequence originates from a female donor with papillary thyroid cancer or a benign thyroid nodule (not recorded which). Some clones in this sample may be carry-over from other donors' samples. The CDR3 sequence: CASSELDRGNTEAFF. The CDR3 nucleotides read TGTGCCAGCAGTGAGTTGGACAGGGGGAACACTGAAGCTTTCTTT.